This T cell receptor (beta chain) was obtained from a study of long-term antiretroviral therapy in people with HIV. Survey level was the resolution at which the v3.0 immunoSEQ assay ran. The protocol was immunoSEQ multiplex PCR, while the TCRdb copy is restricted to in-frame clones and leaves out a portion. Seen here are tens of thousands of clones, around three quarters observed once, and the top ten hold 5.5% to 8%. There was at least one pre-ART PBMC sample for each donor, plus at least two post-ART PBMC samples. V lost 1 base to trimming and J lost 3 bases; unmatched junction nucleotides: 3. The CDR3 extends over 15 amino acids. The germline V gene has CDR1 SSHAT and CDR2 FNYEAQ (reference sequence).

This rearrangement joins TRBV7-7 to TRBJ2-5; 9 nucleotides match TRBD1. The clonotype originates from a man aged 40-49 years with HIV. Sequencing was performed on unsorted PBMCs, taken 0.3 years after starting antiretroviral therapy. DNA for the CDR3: TGTGCCAGCAGCTTAGGACAGGGGGGCGAAGAGACCCAGTACTTC. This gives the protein CASSLGQGGEETQYF.